This entry is about one TCR beta chain. The antigen remains undetermined. TCRdb keeps only in-frame clones here, not all; method: immunoSEQ multiplex PCR. The sample has fewer than 25,000 clones, approximately 79% seen once; the top ten hold 6.2%. The data originate from a study of PD-1 blockade in classical Hodgkin lymphoma. Background on the study: With a 2-week interval, patients received intravenous nivolumab at 3 mg/kg.

CDR1 and CDR2 (germline): MNHEY, SVGAGI. V lost 5 bases, J lost 3 bases, and 10 bases lay in between. The CDR3 runs 13 residues. The time point denotes: cycle 4 day 1 (C4D1), after 5 to 7 weeks of nivolumab. Each patient's relapse followed autologous stem cell transplantation, and brentuximab vedotin exposure varied. Study-level results: Repertoires differed for reasons still undefined, possibly disease activity or prior therapy. Newly diagnosed patients were reported to exhibit reduced baseline TCR diversity relative to healthy donors.

This TCR came from a human donor with classical Hodgkin lymphoma. The chain combines TRBV6-5 with TRBJ2-5; D may be TRBD2 (5 bases). The sample in question was peripheral blood mononuclear cells (PBMCs), obtained before the fourth cycle of nivolumab. DNA for the CDR3: TGTGCCAGCAGTCCCCCCGGGGAAGAGACCCAGTACTTC. Translating it yields CASSPPGEETQYF.